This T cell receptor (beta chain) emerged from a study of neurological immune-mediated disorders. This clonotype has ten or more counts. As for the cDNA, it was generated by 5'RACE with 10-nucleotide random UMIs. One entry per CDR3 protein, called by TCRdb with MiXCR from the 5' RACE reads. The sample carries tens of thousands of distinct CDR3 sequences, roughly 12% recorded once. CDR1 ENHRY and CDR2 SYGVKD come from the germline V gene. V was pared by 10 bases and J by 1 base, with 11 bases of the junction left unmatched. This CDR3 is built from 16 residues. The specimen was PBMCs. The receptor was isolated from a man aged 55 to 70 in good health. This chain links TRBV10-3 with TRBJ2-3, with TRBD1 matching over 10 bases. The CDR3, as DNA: TGTGCCACCAAGCCGCTGACAGGGGGCCGCACAGATACGCAGTATTTT. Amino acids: CATKPLTGGRTDTQYF.